This TCR beta chain was identified in a study of blood T cell repertoires in COVID-19. Study-level background: Donors in the United States, Italy and Spain gave samples during acute or convalescent COVID-19.

Repertoires were generated with immunoSEQ multiplex PCR, while TCRdb's copy carries only in-frame clones and drops some. In the table there are about 290,000 clones, under 90% of which are singletons. Germline CDR1 is PRHDT and CDR2 is FYEKMQ (reference sequence). The CDR3 consists of 14 residues. Trimming cost V 4 bases and J 4 bases, with 13 bases left between them. It was during active infection that Seattle patients were enrolled and then longitudinally followed. The sequencing input was peripheral blood. The V gene is TRBV13, the J gene TRBJ1-2, with a weak D call TRBD1 (6 bases). This receptor was taken from a woman aged 25 to 39 with COVID-19, enrolled during active disease. The CDR3: CASSSTDSIYGYTF. CDR3 nucleotides: TGTGCCAGCAGCTCGACGGACAGTATCTATGGCTACACCTTC.